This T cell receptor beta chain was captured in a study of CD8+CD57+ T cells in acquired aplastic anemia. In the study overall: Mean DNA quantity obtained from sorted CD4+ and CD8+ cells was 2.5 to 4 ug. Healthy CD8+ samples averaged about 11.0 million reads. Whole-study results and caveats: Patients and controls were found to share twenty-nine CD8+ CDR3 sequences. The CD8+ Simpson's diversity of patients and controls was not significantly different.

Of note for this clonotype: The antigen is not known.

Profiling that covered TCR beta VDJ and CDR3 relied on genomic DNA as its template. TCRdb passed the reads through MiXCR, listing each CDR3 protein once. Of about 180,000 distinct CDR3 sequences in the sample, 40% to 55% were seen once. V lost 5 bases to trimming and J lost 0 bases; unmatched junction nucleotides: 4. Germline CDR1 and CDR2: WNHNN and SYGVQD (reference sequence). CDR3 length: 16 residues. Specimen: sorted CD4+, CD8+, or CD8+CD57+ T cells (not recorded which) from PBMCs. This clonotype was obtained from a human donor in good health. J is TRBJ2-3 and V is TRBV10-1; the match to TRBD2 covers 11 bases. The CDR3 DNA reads TGCGCCAGCAGTCGGGGACTAGCGGCTAGCACAGATACGCAGTATTTT. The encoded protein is CASSRGLAASTDTQYF.